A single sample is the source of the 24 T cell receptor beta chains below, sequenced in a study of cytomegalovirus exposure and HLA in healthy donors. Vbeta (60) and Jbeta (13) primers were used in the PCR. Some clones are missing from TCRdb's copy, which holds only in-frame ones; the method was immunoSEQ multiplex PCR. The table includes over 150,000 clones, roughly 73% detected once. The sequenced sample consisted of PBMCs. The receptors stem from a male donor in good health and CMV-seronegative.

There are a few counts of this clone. CDR3 bases: TGTGCCAGCAGTGTGCACAGTTCCTACGAGCAGTACTTC. Translation: CASSVHSSYEQYF. This chain joins TRBV25-1 and TRBJ2-7; D ambiguous. Germline CDR1 is MGHDK and CDR2 is SYGVNS. The CDR3 loop spans 13 amino acids. Deletions cut 4 bases from V and 1 base from J, with 8 bases between.

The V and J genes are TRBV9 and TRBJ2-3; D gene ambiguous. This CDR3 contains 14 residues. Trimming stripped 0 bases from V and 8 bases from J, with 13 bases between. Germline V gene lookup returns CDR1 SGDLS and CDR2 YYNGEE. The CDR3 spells CASSVDTYGGTQYF. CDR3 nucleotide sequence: TGTGCCAGCAGCGTAGACACGTACGGCGGTACGCAGTATTTT.

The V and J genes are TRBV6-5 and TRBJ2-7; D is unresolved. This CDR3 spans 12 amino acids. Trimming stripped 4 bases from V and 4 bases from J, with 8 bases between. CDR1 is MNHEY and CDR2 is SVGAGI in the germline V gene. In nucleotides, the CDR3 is TGTGCCAGCAGTTTTTCCGGTTACGAGCAGTACTTC. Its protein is CASSFSGYEQYF.

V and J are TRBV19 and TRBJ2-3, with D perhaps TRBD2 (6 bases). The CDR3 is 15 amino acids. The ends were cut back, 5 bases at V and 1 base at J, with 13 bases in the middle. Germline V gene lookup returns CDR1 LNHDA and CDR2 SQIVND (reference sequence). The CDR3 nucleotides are TGTGCCAGTAGTTTAGCGGAGCGAGGCACAGATACGCAGTATTTT. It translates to CASSLAERGTDTQYF.

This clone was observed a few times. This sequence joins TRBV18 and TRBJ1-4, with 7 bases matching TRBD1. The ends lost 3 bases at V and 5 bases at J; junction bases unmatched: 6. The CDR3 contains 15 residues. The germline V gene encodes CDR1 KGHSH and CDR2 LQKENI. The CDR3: CASSPTGEANEKLFF. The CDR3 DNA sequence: TGTGCCAGCTCACCCACAGGGGAGGCCAATGAAAAACTGTTTTTT.

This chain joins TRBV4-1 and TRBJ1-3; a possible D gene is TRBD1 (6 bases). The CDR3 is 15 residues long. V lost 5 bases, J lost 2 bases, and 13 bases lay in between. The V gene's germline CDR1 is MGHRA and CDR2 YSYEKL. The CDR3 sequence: CASSAQGITGNTIYF. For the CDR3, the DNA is TGCGCCAGCAGCGCACAGGGAATTACTGGAAACACCATATATTTT.

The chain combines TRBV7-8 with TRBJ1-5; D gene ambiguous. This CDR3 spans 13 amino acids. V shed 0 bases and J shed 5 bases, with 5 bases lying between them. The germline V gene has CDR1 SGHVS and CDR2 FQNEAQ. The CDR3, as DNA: TGTGCCAGCAGCTTAGCCCGGGATCAGCCCCAGCATTTT. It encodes CASSLARDQPQHF.

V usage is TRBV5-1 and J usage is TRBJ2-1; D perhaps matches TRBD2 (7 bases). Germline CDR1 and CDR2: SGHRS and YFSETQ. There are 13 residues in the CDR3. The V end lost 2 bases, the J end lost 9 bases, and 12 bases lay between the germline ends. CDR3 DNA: TGCGCCAGCAGCTTCTCAGGGGAGGGTGAGCAGTTCTTC. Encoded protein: CASSFSGEGEQFF.

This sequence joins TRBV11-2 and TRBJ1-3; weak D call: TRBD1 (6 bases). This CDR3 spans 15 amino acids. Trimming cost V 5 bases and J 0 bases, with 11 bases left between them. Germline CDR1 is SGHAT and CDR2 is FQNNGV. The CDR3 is CASSLTGASGNTIYF. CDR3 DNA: TGTGCCAGCAGCCTGACAGGCGCCTCTGGAAACACCATATATTTT.

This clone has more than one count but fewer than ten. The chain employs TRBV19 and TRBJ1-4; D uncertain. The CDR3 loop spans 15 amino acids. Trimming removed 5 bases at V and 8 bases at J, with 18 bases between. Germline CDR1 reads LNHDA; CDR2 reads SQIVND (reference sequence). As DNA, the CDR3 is TGTGCCAGTAGTTCTCAACTCGCGGGGAACGAAAAACTGTTTTTT. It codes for CASSSQLAGNEKLFF.

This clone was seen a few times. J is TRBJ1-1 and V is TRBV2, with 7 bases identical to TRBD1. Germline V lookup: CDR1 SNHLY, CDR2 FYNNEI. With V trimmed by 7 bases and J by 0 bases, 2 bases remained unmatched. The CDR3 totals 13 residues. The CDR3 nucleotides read TGTGCCAGCATGACAGGGATGAACACTGAAGCTTTCTTT. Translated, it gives CASMTGMNTEAFF.

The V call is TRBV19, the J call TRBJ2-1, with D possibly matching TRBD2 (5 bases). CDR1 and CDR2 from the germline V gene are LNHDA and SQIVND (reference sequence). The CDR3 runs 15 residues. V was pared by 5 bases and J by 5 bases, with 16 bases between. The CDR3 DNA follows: TGTGCCAGTAGTTCACCGGGATTAGTCGACAATGAGCAGTTCTTC. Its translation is CASSSPGLVDNEQFF.

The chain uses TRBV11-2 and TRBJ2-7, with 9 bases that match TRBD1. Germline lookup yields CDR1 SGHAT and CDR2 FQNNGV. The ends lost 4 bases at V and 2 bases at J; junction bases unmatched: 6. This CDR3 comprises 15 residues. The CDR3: CASSSDRDRAYEQYF. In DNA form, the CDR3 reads TGTGCCAGCAGCTCAGACCGGGACAGGGCCTACGAGCAGTACTTC. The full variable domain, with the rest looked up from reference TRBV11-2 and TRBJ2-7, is EAGVAQSPRYKIIEKRQSVAFWCNPISGHATLYWYQQILGQGPKLLIQFQNNGVVDDSQLPKDRFSAERLKGVDSTLKIQPAKLEDSAVYLCASSSDRDRAYEQYFGPGTRLTVT.

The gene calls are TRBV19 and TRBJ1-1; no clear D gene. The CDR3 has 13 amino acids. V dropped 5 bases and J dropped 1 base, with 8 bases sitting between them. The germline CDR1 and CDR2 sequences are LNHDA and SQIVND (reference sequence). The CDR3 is CASSSLWNTEAFF. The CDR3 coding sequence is TGTGCCAGTAGTTCGTTGTGGAACACTGAAGCTTTCTTT. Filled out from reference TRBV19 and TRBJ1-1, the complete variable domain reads DGGITQSPKYLFRKEGQNVTLSCEQNLNHDAMYWYRQDPGQGLRLIYYSQIVNDFQKGDIAEGYSVSREKKESFPLTVTSAQKNPTAFYLCASSSLWNTEAFFGQGTRLTVV.

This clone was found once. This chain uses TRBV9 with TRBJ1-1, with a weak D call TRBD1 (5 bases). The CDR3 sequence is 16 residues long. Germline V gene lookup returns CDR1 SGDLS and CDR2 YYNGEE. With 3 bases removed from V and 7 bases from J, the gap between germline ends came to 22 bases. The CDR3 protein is CASSAGLSQGRGEAFF. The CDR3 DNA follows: TGTGCCAGCAGCGCCGGGCTGTCACAAGGGAGGGGTGAAGCTTTCTTT.

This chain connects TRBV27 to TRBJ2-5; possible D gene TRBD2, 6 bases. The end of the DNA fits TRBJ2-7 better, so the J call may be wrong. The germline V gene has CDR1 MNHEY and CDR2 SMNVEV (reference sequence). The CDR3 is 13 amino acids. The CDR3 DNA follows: TGTGCCAGCCGGGACTGGAGCTCCTACGAGCAGTACTTC. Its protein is CASRDWSSYEQYF.

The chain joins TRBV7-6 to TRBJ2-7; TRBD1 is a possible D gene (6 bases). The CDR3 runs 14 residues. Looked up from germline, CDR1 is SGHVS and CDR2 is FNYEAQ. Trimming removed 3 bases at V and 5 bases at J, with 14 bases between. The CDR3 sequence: CASSFSQGDHEQYF. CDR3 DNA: TGTGCCAGCAGCTTCTCACAGGGAGACCACGAGCAGTACTTC.

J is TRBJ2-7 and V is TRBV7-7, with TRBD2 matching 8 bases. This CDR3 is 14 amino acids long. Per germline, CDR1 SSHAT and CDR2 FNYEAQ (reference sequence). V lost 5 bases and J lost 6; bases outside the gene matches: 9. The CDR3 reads CASSPSGLGGEQYF. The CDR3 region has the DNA TGTGCCAGCAGCCCCTCGGGACTAGGAGGCGAGCAGTACTTC.

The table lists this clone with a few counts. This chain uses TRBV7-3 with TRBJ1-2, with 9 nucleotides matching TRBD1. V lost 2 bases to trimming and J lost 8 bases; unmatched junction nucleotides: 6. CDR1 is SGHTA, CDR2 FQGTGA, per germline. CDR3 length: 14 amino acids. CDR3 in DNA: TGTGCCAGCAGCTTATCCACAGGGGGCGGGGGCTACACCTTC. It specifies CASSLSTGGGGYTF.

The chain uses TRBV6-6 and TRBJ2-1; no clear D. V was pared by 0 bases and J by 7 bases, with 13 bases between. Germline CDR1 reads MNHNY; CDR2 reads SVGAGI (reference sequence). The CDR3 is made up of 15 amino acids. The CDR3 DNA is TGTGCCAGCAGTTACTCCAGGTCAAATGCTAATGAGCAGTTCTTC. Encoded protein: CASSYSRSNANEQFF.

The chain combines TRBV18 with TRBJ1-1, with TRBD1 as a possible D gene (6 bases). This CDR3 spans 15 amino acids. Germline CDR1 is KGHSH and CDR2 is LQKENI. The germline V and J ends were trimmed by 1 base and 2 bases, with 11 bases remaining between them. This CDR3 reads CASSPRRQANTEAFF. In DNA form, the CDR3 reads TGTGCCAGCTCACCACGGAGACAGGCAAACACTGAAGCTTTCTTT.

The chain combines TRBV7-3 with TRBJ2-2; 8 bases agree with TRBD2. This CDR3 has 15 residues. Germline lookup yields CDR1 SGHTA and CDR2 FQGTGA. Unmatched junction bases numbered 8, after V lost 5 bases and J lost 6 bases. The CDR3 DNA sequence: TGTGCCAGCAGCCATACAGGGACTAGGGCCGGGGAGCTGTTTTTT. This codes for CASSHTGTRAGELFF.

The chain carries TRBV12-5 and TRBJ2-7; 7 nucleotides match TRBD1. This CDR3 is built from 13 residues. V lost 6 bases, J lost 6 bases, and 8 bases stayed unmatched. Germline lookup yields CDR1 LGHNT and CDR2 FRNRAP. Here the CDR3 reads CASGSRGGSEQYF. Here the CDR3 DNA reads TGTGCTAGTGGCTCTCGAGGGGGCAGCGAGCAGTACTTC. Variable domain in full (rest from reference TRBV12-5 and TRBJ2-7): DARVTQTPRHKVTEMGQEVTMRCQPILGHNTVFWYRQTMMQGLELLAYFRNRAPLDDSGMPKDRFSAEMPDATLATLKIQPSEPRDSAVYFCASGSRGGSEQYFGPGTRLTVT.

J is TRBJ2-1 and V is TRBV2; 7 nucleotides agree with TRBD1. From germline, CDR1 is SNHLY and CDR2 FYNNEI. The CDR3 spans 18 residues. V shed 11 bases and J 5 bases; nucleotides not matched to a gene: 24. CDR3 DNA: TGTGCCCTCCGATCGGGACAGCGGATTCGCGGCTTCGACAATGAGCAGTTCTTC. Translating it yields CALRSGQRIRGFDNEQFF.